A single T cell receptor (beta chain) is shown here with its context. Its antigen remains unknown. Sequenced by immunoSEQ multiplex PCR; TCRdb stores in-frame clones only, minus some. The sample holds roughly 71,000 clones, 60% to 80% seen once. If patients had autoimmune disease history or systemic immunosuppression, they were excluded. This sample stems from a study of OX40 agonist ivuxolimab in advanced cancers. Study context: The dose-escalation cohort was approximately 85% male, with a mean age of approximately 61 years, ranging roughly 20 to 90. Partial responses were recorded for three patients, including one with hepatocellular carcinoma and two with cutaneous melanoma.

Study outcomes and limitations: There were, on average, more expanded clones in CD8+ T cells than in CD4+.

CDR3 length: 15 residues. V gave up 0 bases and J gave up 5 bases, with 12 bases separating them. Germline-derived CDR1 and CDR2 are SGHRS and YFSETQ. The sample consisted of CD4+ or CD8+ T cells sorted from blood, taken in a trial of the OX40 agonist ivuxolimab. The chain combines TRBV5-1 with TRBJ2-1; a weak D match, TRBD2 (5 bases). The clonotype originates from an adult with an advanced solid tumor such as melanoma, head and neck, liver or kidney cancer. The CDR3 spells CASSLEGREDNEQFF. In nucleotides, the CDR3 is TGCGCCAGCAGCTTGGAAGGGAGAGAAGACAATGAGCAGTTCTTC.